The sequence of this T cell receptor beta chain was determined in a study of blood T cell repertoires in COVID-19. Trimming shortened V by 6 bases and J by 0 bases, and 12 bases separated the two germline ends. Germline CDR1 and CDR2: LNHNV and YYDKDF (reference sequence). The CDR3 loop spans 15 amino acids. The method was immunoSEQ multiplex PCR; TCRdb's version includes in-frame clones alone and lacks a portion of them. The sample shows under 150,000 clones, approximately 84% of them seen only once. This sequence was found in a man between 65 and 85 years old with active or convalescent COVID-19. The source material was peripheral blood. The chain combines TRBV15 with TRBJ1-5, with D possibly TRBD1 on 5 matching bases. CDR3 in amino acids: CATRNGTYSNQPQHF. DNA for the CDR3: TGTGCCACCAGAAACGGGACTTATAGCAATCAGCCCCAGCATTTT. Based on the CDR3 plus reference TRBV15 and TRBJ1-5, the full variable domain is DAMVIQNPRYQVTQFGKPVTLSCSQTLNHNVMYWYQQKSSQAPKLLFHYYDKDFNNEADTPDNFQSRRPNTSFCFLDIRSPGLGDTAMYLCATRNGTYSNQPQHFGDGTRLSIL.